Given below is one T cell receptor (beta chain) in context. As yet, its antigen is unknown. Germline assignment: CDR1 SQVTM and CDR2 ANQGSEA. The CDR3 loop spans 14 amino acids. This sample was included in a study of monozygotic twins with inflammatory bowel disease. Study-level results: Those with IBD had lower TCRbeta diversity (inverse Simpson) than their healthy co-twins did. Especially where disease activity was present, IBD patients had fewer clonotypes in common with others than healthy twins did.

TCRdb re-called the 5' RACE reads, yielding one record per CDR3 amino acid sequence without DNA. The sample's table shows 400,000 to 500,000 distinct CDR3 sequences. The sequence was obtained from a human donor with ulcerative colitis or Crohn's disease, or a healthy co-twin of an affected twin (not recorded which). Sequencing input: blood. The rearrangement joins TRBV29-1 to TRBJ2-4; without DNA, the TCRdb call of TRBD1 cannot be checked. CDR3 amino acids: CSVVPSRQGSFQYF.